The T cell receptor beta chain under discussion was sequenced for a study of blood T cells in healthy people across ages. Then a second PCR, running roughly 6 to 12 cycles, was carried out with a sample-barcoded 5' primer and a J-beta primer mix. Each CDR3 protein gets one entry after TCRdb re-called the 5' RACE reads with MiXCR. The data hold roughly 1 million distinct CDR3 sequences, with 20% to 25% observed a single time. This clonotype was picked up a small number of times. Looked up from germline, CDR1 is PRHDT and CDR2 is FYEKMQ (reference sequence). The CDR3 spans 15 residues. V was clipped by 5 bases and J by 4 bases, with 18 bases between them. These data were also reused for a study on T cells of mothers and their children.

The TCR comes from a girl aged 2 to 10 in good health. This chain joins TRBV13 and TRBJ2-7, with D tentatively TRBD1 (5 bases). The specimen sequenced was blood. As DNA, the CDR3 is TGTGCCAGCAGCCATGACGTGTCGAAGGGGTACGAGCAGTACTTC. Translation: CASSHDVSKGYEQYF.